The next 5 T cell receptor beta chains were all read from a single sample in a study of blood T cell repertoires in COVID-19 (dated by TCRdb to the early 2020s). The receptor library was made with the immunoSEQ multiplex PCR assay. TCRdb mirrors the immuneACCESS table, restricted to in-frame sequences. Some clones are absent from its copies; in checked studies, under half trace to an unresolved V gene, and the reason for the others is unknown. The sample records almost 95,000 clones, about 80% of which are singletons. Around 5.8% of the sample is taken by the ten largest. What was sequenced was peripheral blood. The receptors here all came from a man in his 60s with acute or convalescent COVID-19.

The chain joins TRBV30 to TRBJ1-1; 8 bases fit TRBD1. V trimming: 0 bases; J trimming: 10 bases; junction bases outside the gene matches: 7. Germline assignment: CDR1 GTSNPN and CDR2 SVGIG (reference sequence). This CDR3 has 13 amino acids. The CDR3 coding sequence is TGTGCCTGGAGTGTTCTTCAGGGGGCAGGAGCTTTCTTT. Its protein product is CAWSVLQGAGAFF.

This clone was detected once. CDR3 nucleotides: TGTGCCTGGAGTGGGGACAGGGGCCTTATTGAAAAACTGTTTTTT. The encoded protein is CAWSGDRGLIEKLFF. The rearrangement uses TRBV30 and TRBJ1-4; 10 nucleotides line up with TRBD1. Germline loops: CDR1 GTSNPN, CDR2 SVGIG (reference sequence). V lost 1 base to trimming and J lost 7 bases; unmatched junction nucleotides: 6. The CDR3 consists of 15 residues.

J is TRBJ2-7 and V is TRBV15; TRBD1 might be the D (6 bases). CDR3 length: 17 residues. V was trimmed by 2 bases and J by 0 bases, leaving 17 bases between them. Germline-derived CDR1 and CDR2 are LNHNV and YYDKDF (reference sequence). The CDR3 loop reads CATSRPGQGLSSYEQYF. The CDR3 DNA reads as TGTGCCACCAGCAGACCGGGCCAGGGGCTGAGCTCCTACGAGCAGTACTTC.

CDR3 residues: CASGLDGTRGLREQFF. CDR3 DNA: TGTGCCAGCGGGTTGGATGGGACTAGGGGTCTACGTGAGCAGTTCTTC. The rearrangement uses TRBV2 and TRBJ2-1; 8 bases match TRBD2. V was clipped by 8 bases and J by 9 bases; unmatched bases: 18. CDR3 length equals 16 residues. Per germline, CDR1 SNHLY and CDR2 FYNNEI.

The chain uses TRBV9 and TRBJ1-1; 9 nucleotides align to TRBD1. The ends lost 4 bases at V and 1 base at J; junction bases unmatched: 5. The germline V gene encodes CDR1 SGDLS and CDR2 YYNGEE. The CDR3 consists of 15 residues. In DNA, the CDR3 is TGTGCCAGCAGCCCCTGGACAGGGGAGAACACTGAAGCTTTCTTT. Encoded protein: CASSPWTGENTEAFF.